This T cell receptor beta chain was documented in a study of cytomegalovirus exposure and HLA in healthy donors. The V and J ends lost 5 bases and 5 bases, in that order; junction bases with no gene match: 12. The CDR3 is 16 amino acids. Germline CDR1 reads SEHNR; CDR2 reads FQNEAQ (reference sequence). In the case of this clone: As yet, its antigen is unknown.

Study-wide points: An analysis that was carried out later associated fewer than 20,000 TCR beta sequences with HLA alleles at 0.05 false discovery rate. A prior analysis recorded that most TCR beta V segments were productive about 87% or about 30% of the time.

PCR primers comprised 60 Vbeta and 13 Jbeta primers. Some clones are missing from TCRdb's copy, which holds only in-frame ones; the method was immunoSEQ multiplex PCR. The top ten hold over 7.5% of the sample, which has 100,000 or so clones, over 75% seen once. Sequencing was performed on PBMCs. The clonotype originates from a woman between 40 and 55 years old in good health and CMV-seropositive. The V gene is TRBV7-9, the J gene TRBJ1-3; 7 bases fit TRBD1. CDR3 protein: CASSTEGAQSRNTIYF. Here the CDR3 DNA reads TGTGCCAGCAGCACGGAGGGGGCGCAATCTAGAAACACCATATATTTT.